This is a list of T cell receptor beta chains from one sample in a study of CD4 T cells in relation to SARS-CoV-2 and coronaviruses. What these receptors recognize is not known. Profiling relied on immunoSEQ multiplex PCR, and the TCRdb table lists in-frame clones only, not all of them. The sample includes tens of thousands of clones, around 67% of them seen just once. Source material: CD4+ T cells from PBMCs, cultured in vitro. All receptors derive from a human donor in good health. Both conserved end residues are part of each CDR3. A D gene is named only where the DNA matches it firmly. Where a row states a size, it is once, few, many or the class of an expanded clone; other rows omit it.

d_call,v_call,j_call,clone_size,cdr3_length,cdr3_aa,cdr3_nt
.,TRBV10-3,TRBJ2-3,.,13,CAIRPGPQDTQYF,TGTGCCATCAGGCCGGGACCCCAAGATACGCAGTATTTT
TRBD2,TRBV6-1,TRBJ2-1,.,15,CASSEVSGSRNEQFF,TGTGCCAGCAGTGAAGTTAGCGGGAGCAGGAATGAGCAGTTCTTC
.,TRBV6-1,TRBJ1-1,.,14,CASSEVRGNSEAFF,TGTGCCAGCAGTGAAGTTAGGGGGAACTCTGAAGCTTTCTTT
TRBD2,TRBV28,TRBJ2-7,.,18,CASSLIFGVRLAGEEQYF,TGTGCCAGCAGTTTAATCTTCGGTGTACGACTAGCGGGAGAGGAGCAGTACTTC
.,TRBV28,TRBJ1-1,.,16,CASSLSGQGVNTEAFF,TGTGCCAGCAGTTTATCTGGGCAGGGTGTGAACACTGAAGCTTTCTTT
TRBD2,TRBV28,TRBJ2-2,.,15,CASSRASGNTGELFF,TGTGCCAGCAGTCGGGCTAGCGGTAACACCGGGGAGCTGTTTTTT
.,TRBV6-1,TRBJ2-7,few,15,CASSEASVRRGEQYF,TGTGCCAGCAGTGAAGCGTCCGTTCGCCGGGGCGAGCAGTACTTC
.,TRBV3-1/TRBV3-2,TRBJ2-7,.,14,CASSQDVPAYEQYF,TGTGCCAGCAGCCAAGACGTGCCAGCCTACGAGCAGTACTTC
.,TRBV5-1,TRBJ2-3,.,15,CASSLAVGSTDTQYF,TGCGCCAGCAGCTTGGCCGTGGGTAGCACAGATACGCAGTATTTT
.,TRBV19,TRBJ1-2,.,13,CASSIEPYGGYTF,TGTGCCAGTAGTATAGAGCCGTATGGTGGCTACACCTTC
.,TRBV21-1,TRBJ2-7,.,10,CASRGYEQYF,TGTGCCAGCAGGGGCTACGAGCAGTACTTC
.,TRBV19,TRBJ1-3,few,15,CASSIGRDSGNTIYF,TGTGCCAGTAGTATTGGACGGGACTCTGGAAACACCATATATTTT
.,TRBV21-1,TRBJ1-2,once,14,CASIRDRELNGYTF,TGTGCCAGCATCCGGGACAGAGAATTAAATGGCTACACCTTC
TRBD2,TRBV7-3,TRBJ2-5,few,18,CASSFGTSGTWGQETQYF,TGTGCCAGCAGCTTTGGGACTAGCGGGACCTGGGGTCAAGAGACCCAGTACTTC
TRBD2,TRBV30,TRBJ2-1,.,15,CAWSPPGLAGERQFF,TGTGCCTGGAGTCCTCCGGGACTAGCGGGAGAGAGACAGTTCTTC
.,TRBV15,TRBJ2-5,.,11,CATSSGWAQYF,TGTGCCACCAGCAGCGGGTGGGCCCAGTACTTC
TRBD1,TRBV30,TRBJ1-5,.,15,CAWSQGGWSNQPQHF,TGTGCCTGGAGCCAAGGGGGCTGGAGCAATCAGCCCCAGCATTTT
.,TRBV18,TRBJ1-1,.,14,CASSPSGVNTEAFF,TGTGCCAGCTCACCTTCCGGGGTGAACACTGAAGCTTTCTTT
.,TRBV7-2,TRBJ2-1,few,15,CASSLEVSSYNEQFF,TGTGCCAGCAGCCTAGAGGTAAGCTCCTACAATGAGCAGTTCTTC
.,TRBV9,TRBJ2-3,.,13,CASSVINTDTQYF,TGTGCCAGCAGCGTAATTAACACAGATACGCAGTATTTT